Here is one TCR beta chain with its context. Produced via immunoSEQ multiplex PCR; TCRdb's table is partial and in-frame only. The sample holds 110,000 to 150,000 clones, around four fifths seen once. The study drew participants aged roughly 18 to 89 years from some 24 US areas. The CDR3 is 14 amino acids. The V and J ends lost 3 bases and 1 base, in that order; junction bases with no gene match: 1. Germline CDR1 reads SQVTM; CDR2 reads ANQGSEA. The data derive from a study of blood T cell repertoires in COVID-19. This rearrangement joins TRBV29-1 to TRBJ2-3; 10 nucleotides line up with TRBD2. The TCR was taken from a middle-aged woman who had recovered from COVID-19. The sequenced material came from PBMCs or T cells enriched from blood (not recorded which). The CDR3, as DNA: TGCAGCGTTGATACTAGCGGGGGCACAGATACGCAGTATTTT. Protein product: CSVDTSGGTDTQYF.